This is a list of T cell receptor beta chains from one sample in a study of Graves' ophthalmopathy and Graves' hyperthyroidism. TCRdb re-called the multiplex PCR reads with MiXCR, one entry per CDR3 protein. The sample lists around 1,000,000 distinct CDR3 sequences; 35% to 40% were seen once. Sample: peripheral blood or thyroid tissue (not recorded which). These receptors originate from an adult man with Graves' hyperthyroidism. Both conserved end residues are part of each CDR3. Fields, in order: D gene, J gene, V gene, CDR3 length, clone size, CDR3 protein, CDR3 DNA. The D gene is left open where the match is weak. Clone size, where shown, is once, few, many, or a class for clones that have expanded.

d_call: NA; j_call: TRBJ1-2; v_call: TRBV6-5; cdr3_length: 14; clone_size: many; cdr3_aa: CASSYSSVSPGYTF; cdr3_nt: TGTGCCAGCAGTTACTCGTCAGTTTCTCCTGGCTACACCTTC
d_call: TRBD1; j_call: TRBJ2-5; v_call: TRBV5-1; cdr3_length: 15; clone_size: NA; cdr3_aa: CASSLPGQRQETQYF; cdr3_nt: TGCGCCAGCAGCTTGCCGGGACAGAGACAAGAGACCCAGTACTTC
d_call: NA; j_call: TRBJ2-2; v_call: TRBV7-9; cdr3_length: 14; clone_size: many; cdr3_aa: CASSLSGTPGELFF; cdr3_nt: TGTGCCAGCAGCTTAAGCGGGACACCCGGGGAGCTGTTTTTT
d_call: NA; j_call: TRBJ2-5; v_call: TRBV6-5; cdr3_length: 14; clone_size: NA; cdr3_aa: CASSYDQRTETQYF; cdr3_nt: TGTGCCAGCAGTTACGACCAGAGGACGGAGACCCAGTACTTC
d_call: NA; j_call: TRBJ2-7; v_call: TRBV6-2/TRBV6-3; cdr3_length: 13; clone_size: many; cdr3_aa: CASSQSRNYEQYF; cdr3_nt: TGTGCCAGCAGCCAGAGCCGAAACTACGAGCAGTACTTC
d_call: TRBD2; j_call: TRBJ2-5; v_call: TRBV24-1; cdr3_length: 13; clone_size: many; cdr3_aa: CATHAGGTETQYF; cdr3_nt: TGTGCCACCCACGCGGGAGGGACGGAGACCCAGTACTTC
d_call: TRBD1; j_call: TRBJ1-6; v_call: TRBV10-3; cdr3_length: 16; clone_size: NA; cdr3_aa: CASKDRGQSRNSPLHF; cdr3_nt: TGTGCCAGCAAAGACAGGGGGCAATCGCGGAACTCACCCCTCCACTTT
d_call: NA; j_call: TRBJ2-7; v_call: TRBV7-9; cdr3_length: 13; clone_size: many; cdr3_aa: CASRPAAAYEQYF; cdr3_nt: TGTGCCAGCAGACCGGCGGCAGCCTACGAGCAGTACTTC
d_call: TRBD2; j_call: TRBJ2-5; v_call: TRBV4-1; cdr3_length: 17; clone_size: few; cdr3_aa: CASSPAGTSAFQETQYF; cdr3_nt: TGCGCCAGCAGCCCAGCAGGGACTAGCGCCTTTCAAGAGACCCAGTACTTC
d_call: TRBD2; j_call: TRBJ2-5; v_call: TRBV29-1; cdr3_length: 14; clone_size: NA; cdr3_aa: CSAGLAGIRETQYF; cdr3_nt: TGCAGCGCGGGACTAGCGGGAATAAGGGAGACCCAGTACTTC
d_call: TRBD1; j_call: TRBJ1-2; v_call: TRBV15; cdr3_length: 15; clone_size: many; cdr3_aa: CATSRGPTGGNGYTF; cdr3_nt: TGTGCCACCAGCCGTGGCCCCACAGGGGGCAATGGCTACACCTTC
d_call: NA; j_call: TRBJ2-5; v_call: TRBV20-1; cdr3_length: 13; clone_size: once; cdr3_aa: CSARDLTGETQYF; cdr3_nt: TGCAGTGCTAGAGATCTTACAGGGGAGACCCAGTACTTC
d_call: NA; j_call: TRBJ2-7; v_call: TRBV4-1; cdr3_length: 14; clone_size: NA; cdr3_aa: CASSQPNRIREQYF; cdr3_nt: TGCGCCAGCAGCCAACCCAACAGGATTAGGGAGCAGTACTTC
d_call: TRBD1; j_call: TRBJ1-5; v_call: TRBV15; cdr3_length: 17; clone_size: NA; cdr3_aa: CATSRDRAGGEVEPQHF; cdr3_nt: TGTGCCACCAGCAGAGATCGGGCAGGGGGCGAAGTGGAGCCCCAGCATTTT
d_call: TRBD1; j_call: TRBJ2-7; v_call: TRBV2; cdr3_length: 15; clone_size: many; cdr3_aa: CASSLLRDRGFEQYF; cdr3_nt: TGTGCCAGCAGCCTACTTCGGGACAGGGGTTTCGAGCAGTACTTC
d_call: NA; j_call: TRBJ1-2; v_call: TRBV11-2; cdr3_length: 13; clone_size: many; cdr3_aa: CASSPRTVYGYTF; cdr3_nt: TGTGCCAGCAGCCCGAGGACGGTCTATGGCTACACCTTC
d_call: TRBD1; j_call: TRBJ1-5; v_call: TRBV2; cdr3_length: 15; clone_size: many; cdr3_aa: CASNGQVMGNQPQHF; cdr3_nt: TGTGCCAGCAACGGACAGGTCATGGGCAATCAGCCCCAGCATTTT